This T cell receptor beta chain was recovered during a study of blood T cell repertoires in COVID-19. In the source study's methods: From reference gene primer amplification, estimates of nucleated cell counts were derived. This table comes from immunoSEQ multiplex PCR, and its TCRdb copy is limited to in-frame clones, with some not included. The D gene and trimming were derived from the DNA, and the V and J assignments and clone size from that table. The sample has about 95,000 clones, under 90% seen once. Germline loops: CDR1 MNHEY, CDR2 SVGAGI. This CDR3 contains 15 residues. V was pared by 0 bases and J by 4 bases, with 5 bases of the junction left unmatched.

V is TRBV6-5 and J is TRBJ1-1, with 7 nucleotides matching TRBD1. The TCR comes from a human donor in a cohort sampled during active COVID-19. The specimen sequenced was peripheral blood. The CDR3 sequence is CASSYSQGLGTEAFF. The CDR3 nucleotides read TGTGCCAGCAGTTACTCACAGGGGTTGGGCACTGAAGCTTTCTTT.